This TCR beta chain is drawn from a study of human T cells and chemical hapten exposure. The V end was cut by 0 bases, the J end by 8 bases, with 8 bases between. Germline values: CDR1 SQVTM, CDR2 ANQGSEA. The CDR3 extends over 12 amino acids. Regarding time point: pre-sensitization, week 0. Treatment specified: therapeutic diphenylcyclopropenone sensitization with weekly scalp DPC. The study's library attached unique molecular identifiers to single cDNA molecules. Each CDR3 protein gets one entry after TCRdb re-called the RACE reads with MiXCR. The sample includes fewer than 60,000 distinct CDR3 sequences, about 11% of them seen just once. Study-level results: DPC sensitization left the count of TCRs above 1 in 1000 unchanged.

A remark on this clonotype: Its matching antigen is unknown.

This TCR was sampled from a woman in her thirties or forties with alopecia areata. Some clones in this sample may be carry-over from other donors' samples. The gene calls are TRBV29-1 and TRBJ2-1; D might be TRBD1 (6 bases). The sequencing here drew on whole blood, taken in connection with sensitization to the hapten diphenylcyclopropenone (DPC). The CDR3 sequence: CSVEDSGDEQFF. The DNA of the CDR3 is TGCAGCGTTGAAGATTCAGGGGATGAGCAGTTCTTC.